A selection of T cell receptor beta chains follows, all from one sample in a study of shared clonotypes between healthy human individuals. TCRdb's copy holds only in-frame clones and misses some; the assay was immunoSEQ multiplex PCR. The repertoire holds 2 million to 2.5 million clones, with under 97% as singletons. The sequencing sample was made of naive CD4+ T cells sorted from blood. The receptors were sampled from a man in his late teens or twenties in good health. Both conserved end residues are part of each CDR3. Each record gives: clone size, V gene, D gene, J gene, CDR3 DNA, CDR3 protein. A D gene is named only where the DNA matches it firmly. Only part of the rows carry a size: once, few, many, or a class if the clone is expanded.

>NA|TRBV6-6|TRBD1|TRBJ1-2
TGTGCCAGCAGTTCCCCAAGCGACAGGGTTTTCTATGGCTACACCTTC
CASSSPSDRVFYGYTF
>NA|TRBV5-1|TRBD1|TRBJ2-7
TGCGCCAGCAGCCGGGACAGTTCCTTTTCCTACGAGCAGTACTTC
CASSRDSSFSYEQYF
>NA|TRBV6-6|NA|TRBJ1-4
TGTGCCAGCAGGGAGACAACTAATGAAAAACTGTTTTTT
CASRETTNEKLFF
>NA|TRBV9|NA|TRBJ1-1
TGTGCCAGCAGCGCCCGGGAGGGGGTGGGCACTGAAGCTTTCTTT
CASSAREGVGTEAFF
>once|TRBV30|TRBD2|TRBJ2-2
TGTGCCTGGAGTGTAGGGAGCTGGGGGGGAAGGAGCGGGGAGCTGTTTTTT
CAWSVGSWGGRSGELFF
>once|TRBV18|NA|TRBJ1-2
TGTGCCAGCTCACTTCGAAACTATGGCTACACCTTC
CASSLRNYGYTF
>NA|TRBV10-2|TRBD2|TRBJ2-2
TGCGCCAGCAGTGAGGGACTAGCGGACACCGGGGAGCTGTTTTTT
CASSEGLADTGELFF
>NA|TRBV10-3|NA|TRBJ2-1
TGTGCCACCGCAACAACAGGTGGTCTTAATGAGCAGTTCTTC
CATATTGGLNEQFF
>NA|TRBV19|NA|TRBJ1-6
TGTGCCAGTAGTGGAGGGGGCTCCTATAATTCACCCCTCCACTTT
CASSGGGSYNSPLHF
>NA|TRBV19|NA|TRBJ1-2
TGTGCCAGTAGGGGACTGGGGAATAGCTATGGCTACACCTTC
CASRGLGNSYGYTF
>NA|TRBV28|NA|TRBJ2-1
TGTGCCAGCAGTTTAAATTTTGGTGAGCAGTTCTTC
CASSLNFGEQFF
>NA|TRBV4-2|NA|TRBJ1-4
TGTGCCAGCAGCCAACCTCTCGTCGAGCTCTTTTCTCGTGAAAAACTGTTTTTT
CASSQPLVELFSREKLFF
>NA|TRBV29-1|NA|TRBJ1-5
TGCATCTCGGGGGGGAGCAATCAGCCCCAGCATTTT
CISGGSNQPQHF
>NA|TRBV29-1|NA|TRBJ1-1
TGCAGCGTGAGGACCGGAAGCTCCACTGAAGCTTTCTTT
CSVRTGSSTEAFF
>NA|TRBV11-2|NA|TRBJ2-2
TGTGCCAGCAGCCCTAGCTCAGGGGCCACCGGGGAGCTGTTTTTT
CASSPSSGATGELFF
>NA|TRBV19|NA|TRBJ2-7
TGTGCCAGTAGTATTACCGCGGGCACCTACGAGCAGTACTTC
CASSITAGTYEQYF
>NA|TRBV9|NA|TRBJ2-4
TGTGCCAGCAGCGCCGGGGCCGTAGCCAAAAACATTCAGTACTTC
CASSAGAVAKNIQYF
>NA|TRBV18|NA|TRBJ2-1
TGTGCCAGCTCAACACGAGGCGCCTTAGCGGAACACTACAATGAGCAGTTCTTC
CASSTRGALAEHYNEQFF
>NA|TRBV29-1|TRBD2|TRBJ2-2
TGCAGCGTACGGGAGGGAGGCACCGGGGAGCTGTTTTTT
CSVREGGTGELFF
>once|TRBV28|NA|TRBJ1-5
TGTGCCAGCAGTGGCACACAAAGTCAGCCCCAGCATTTT
CASSGTQSQPQHF
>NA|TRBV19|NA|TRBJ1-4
TGTGCCAGTAGTATACTAGGGCTTCCGAATGAAAAACTGTTTTTT
CASSILGLPNEKLFF
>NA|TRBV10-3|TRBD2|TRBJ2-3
TGTGCCACTGGGACTAGCGGGAGCACAGATACGCAGTATTTT
CATGTSGSTDTQYF
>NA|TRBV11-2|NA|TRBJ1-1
TGTGCCAGCAGCCCGGGTCTAAACACTGAAGCTTTCTTT
CASSPGLNTEAFF
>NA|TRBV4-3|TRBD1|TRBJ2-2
TGCGCCAGCAGCTCGACAGGGATCGGGGAGCTGTTTTTT
CASSSTGIGELFF
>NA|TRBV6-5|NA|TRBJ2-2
TGTGCCAGCAGTTTGCCGGGGGCGCGCACCGGGGAGCTGTTTTTT
CASSLPGARTGELFF
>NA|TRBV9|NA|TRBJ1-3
TGTGCCAGCAGCGGTACACAAGGGGGGCACTCTGGAAACACCATATATTTT
CASSGTQGGHSGNTIYF
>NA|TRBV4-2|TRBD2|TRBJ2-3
TGTGCCAGCAGCCAAGATCCCGGGACTAGCGGGGAAGATACGCAGTATTTT
CASSQDPGTSGEDTQYF
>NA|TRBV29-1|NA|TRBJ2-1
TGCAGCGTCCCCCGGCAGCGTATTGTCAATGAGCAGTTCTTC
CSVPRQRIVNEQFF
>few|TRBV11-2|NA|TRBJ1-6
TGTGCCAGCAGCTTAGATATCGTGAGGTATAATTCACCCCTCCACTTT
CASSLDIVRYNSPLHF
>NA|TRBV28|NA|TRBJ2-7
TGTGCCAGTGAGGGGCTGTCCTACGAGCAGTACTTC
CASEGLSYEQYF
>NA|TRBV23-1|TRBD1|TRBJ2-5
TGCGCCAGGGACAGGAAAGAGACCCAGTACTTC
CARDRKETQYF
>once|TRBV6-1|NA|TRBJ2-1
TGTGCCAGCAGACCCCTCCGGGATCTTAATGAGCAGTTCTTC
CASRPLRDLNEQFF
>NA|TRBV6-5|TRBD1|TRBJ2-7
TGTGCCAGCAGTTACTCGGGGACAGGTGGGTCCTACGAGCAGTACTTC
CASSYSGTGGSYEQYF
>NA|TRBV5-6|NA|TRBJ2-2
TGTGCCAGCAGCCTAGGGGGCACCGGGGAGCTGTTTTTT
CASSLGGTGELFF
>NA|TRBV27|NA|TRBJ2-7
TGTGCCAGCAGTTTAATGACGGGGTCCTACGAGCAGTACTTC
CASSLMTGSYEQYF
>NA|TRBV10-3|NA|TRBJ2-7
TGTGCCATCACTGATCAGTCCCGCTGGTTGCAGTACTTC
CAITDQSRWLQYF
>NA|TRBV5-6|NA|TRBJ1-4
TGTGCCAGCAGCTCGAACGGTGGTACAACTAATGAAAAACTGTTTTTT
CASSSNGGTTNEKLFF
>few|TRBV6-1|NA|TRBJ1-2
TGTGCCACATTGTCCAGAACCACTAACTATGGCTACACCTTC
CATLSRTTNYGYTF
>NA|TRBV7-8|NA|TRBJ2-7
TGTGCCAGCAGCCCCCGAAGGGAAGTAAGGTACGAGCAGTACTTC
CASSPRREVRYEQYF
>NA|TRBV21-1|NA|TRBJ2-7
TGTGCCAGCAGCATCCCCAGAGTTCGCGGGTCGAGCTCCTACGAGCAGTACTTC
CASSIPRVRGSSSYEQYF
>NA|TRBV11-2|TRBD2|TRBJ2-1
TGTGCCAGCAGCTGGGGACTAGCGGGAGGTAGTGAGCAGTTCTTC
CASSWGLAGGSEQFF
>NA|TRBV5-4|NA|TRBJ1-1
TGTGCCAGCAGCTTGGACGGGACGCGGTACACTGAAGCTTTCTTT
CASSLDGTRYTEAFF
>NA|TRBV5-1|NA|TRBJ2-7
TGCGCCAGCAGCCCGGGACACGTCTACGAGCAGTACTTC
CASSPGHVYEQYF
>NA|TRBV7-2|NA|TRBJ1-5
TGTGCCAGCGGACTCGACAGAAATCAGCCCCAGCATTTT
CASGLDRNQPQHF
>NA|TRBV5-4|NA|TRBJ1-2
TGTGCCAGCAGCTTGTTACGCTGGGAAGAGAACAACTATGGCTACACCTTC
CASSLLRWEENNYGYTF
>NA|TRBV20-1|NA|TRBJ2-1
TGCAGCTCCGGGGTTCTGGATGAGCAGTTCTTC
CSSGVLDEQFF
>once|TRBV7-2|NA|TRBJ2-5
TGTGCCAGCAGCTTAGGAGGACAGCTAGGGGGTGAGACCCAGTACTTC
CASSLGGQLGGETQYF
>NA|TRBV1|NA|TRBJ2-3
TGCACCAGCCATCTATTACGGGGAGCGGGAACAGATACGCAGTATTTT
CTSHLLRGAGTDTQYF
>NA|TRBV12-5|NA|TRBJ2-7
TGTGCTAGTGGTTTGGTGCCCCCAGTTGAAGAGTCTTCCCTTTCCTACGAGCAGTACTTC
CASGLVPPVEESSLSYEQYF
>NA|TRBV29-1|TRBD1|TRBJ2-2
TGCAGCCCACAGGGGGTGCGGGAAAACACCGGGGAGCTGTTTTTT
CSPQGVRENTGELFF
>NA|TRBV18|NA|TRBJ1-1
TGTGCCAGCTCACCACGACAGGTTCGGACTGAAGCTTTCTTT
CASSPRQVRTEAFF
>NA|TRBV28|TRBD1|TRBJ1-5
TGTGCCAGCAGCCCCGGACAGGTGAATCAGCCCCAGCATTTT
CASSPGQVNQPQHF
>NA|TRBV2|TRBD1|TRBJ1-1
TGTGCCAGCAGCCAGACAGGGGGTAACACTGAAGCTTTCTTT
CASSQTGGNTEAFF